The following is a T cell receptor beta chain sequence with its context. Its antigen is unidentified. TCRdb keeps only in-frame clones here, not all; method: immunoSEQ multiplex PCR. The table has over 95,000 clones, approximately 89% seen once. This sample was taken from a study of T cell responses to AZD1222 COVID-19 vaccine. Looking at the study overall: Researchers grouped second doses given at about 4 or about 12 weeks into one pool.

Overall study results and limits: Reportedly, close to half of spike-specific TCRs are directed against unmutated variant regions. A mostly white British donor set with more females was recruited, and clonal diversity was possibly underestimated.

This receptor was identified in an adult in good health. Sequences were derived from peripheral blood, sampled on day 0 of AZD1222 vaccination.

The CDR3 nucleotides read TGTGCCAGCTCACCATATGCTAGCCGCCAAGAGACCCAGTACTTC. Translated, it gives CASSPYASRQETQYF. This chain connects TRBV18 to TRBJ2-5; tentatively, D is TRBD2 (5 bases). This CDR3 comprises 15 residues. Trimming shortened V by 2 bases and J by 1 base, and 11 bases separated the two germline ends. Germline V gene sequence: CDR1 KGHSH, CDR2 LQKENI. The complete variable domain, with remaining parts taken from reference TRBV18 and TRBJ2-5, reads NAGVMQNPRHLVRRRGQEARLRCSPMKGHSHVYWYRQLPEEGLKFMVYLQKENIIDESGMPKERFSAEFPKEGPSILRIQQVVRGDSAAYFCASSPYASRQETQYFGPGTRLLVL.